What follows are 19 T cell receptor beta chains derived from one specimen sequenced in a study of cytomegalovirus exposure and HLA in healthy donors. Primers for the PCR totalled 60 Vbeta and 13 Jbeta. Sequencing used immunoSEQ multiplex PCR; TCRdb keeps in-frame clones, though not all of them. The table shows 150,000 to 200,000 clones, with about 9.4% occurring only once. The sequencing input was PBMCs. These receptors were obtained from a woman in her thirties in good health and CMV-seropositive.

CDR3 coding DNA: TGTGCCAGCAGCTTAGGGAAGGACAGCGTAGGGGATCAGCCCCAGCATTTT. Protein: CASSLGKDSVGDQPQHF. This sequence joins TRBV7-9 and TRBJ1-5, with D possibly being TRBD1 (6 bases). The ends were cut back, 1 base at V and 5 bases at J, with 18 bases in the middle. The CDR3 spans 17 residues. Germline V gene lookup returns CDR1 SEHNR and CDR2 FQNEAQ (reference sequence). The full variable domain, in which reference TRBV7-9 and TRBJ1-5 provide the parts outside the CDR3, is DTGVSQNPRHKITKRGQNVTFRCDPISEHNRLYWYRQTLGQGPEFLTYFQNEAQLEKSRLLSDRFSAERPKGSFSTLEIQRTEQGDSAMYLCASSLGKDSVGDQPQHFGDGTRLSIL.

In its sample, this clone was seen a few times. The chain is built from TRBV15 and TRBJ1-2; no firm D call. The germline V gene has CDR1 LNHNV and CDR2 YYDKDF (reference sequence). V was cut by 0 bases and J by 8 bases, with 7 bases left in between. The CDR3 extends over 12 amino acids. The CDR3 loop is CATSRDLFGYTF. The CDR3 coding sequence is TGTGCCACCAGCAGAGATCTTTTCGGCTACACCTTC.

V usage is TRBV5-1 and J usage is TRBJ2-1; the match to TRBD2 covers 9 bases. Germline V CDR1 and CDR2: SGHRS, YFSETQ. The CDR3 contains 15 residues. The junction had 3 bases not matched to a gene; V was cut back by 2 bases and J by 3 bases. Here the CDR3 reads CASSFSSGVYNEQFF. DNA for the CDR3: TGCGCCAGCAGCTTTTCTAGCGGGGTCTACAATGAGCAGTTCTTC.

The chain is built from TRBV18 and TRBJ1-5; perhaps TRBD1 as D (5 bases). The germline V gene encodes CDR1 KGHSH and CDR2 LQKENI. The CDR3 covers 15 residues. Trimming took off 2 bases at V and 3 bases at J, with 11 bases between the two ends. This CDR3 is CASSPERGINQPQHF. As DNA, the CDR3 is TGTGCCAGCTCACCAGAGCGGGGGATCAATCAGCCCCAGCATTTT.

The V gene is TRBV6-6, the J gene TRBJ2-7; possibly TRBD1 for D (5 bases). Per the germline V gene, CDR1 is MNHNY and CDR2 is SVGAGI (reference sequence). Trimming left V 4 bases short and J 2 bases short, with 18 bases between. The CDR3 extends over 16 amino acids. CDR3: CASSFVTQAYTYEQYF. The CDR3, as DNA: TGTGCCAGCAGTTTCGTCACACAGGCCTATACCTACGAGCAGTACTTC.

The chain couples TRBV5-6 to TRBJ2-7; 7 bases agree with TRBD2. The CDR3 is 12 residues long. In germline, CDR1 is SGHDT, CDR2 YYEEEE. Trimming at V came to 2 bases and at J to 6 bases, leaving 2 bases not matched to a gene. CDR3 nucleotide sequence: TGTGCCAGCAGCTTTTTAGCGGGCGAGCAGTACTTC. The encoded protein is CASSFLAGEQYF.

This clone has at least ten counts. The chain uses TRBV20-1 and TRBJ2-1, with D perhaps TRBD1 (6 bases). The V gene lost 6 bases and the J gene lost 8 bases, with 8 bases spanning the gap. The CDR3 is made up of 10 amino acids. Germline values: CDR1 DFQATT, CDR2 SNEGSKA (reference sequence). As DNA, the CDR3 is TGCAGTGCCCAGGGGCATGAGCAGTTCTTC. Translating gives CSAQGHEQFF.

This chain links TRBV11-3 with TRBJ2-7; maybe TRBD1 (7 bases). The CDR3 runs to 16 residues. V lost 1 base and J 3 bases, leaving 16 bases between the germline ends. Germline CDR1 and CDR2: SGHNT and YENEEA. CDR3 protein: CASSLARGQGGYEQYF. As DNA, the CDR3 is TGTGCCAGCAGCTTAGCCCGGGGGCAGGGGGGCTACGAGCAGTACTTC.

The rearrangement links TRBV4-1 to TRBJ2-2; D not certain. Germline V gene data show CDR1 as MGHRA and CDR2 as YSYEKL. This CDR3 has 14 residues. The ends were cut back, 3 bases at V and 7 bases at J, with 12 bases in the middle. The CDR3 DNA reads TGCGCCAGCAGCCATCCCGGGTCCCTCGGGGAGCTGTTTTTT. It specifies CASSHPGSLGELFF.

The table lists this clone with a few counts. The CDR3 sequence is CASNYGQGGYGYTF. Here the CDR3 DNA reads TGTGCCAGCAATTACGGGCAGGGCGGCTATGGCTACACCTTC. The rearrangement joins TRBV2 to TRBJ1-2; D is perhaps TRBD1 (5 bases). This CDR3 is built from 14 residues. V was cut by 7 bases and J by 4 bases, with 16 bases left in between. CDR1 SNHLY and CDR2 FYNNEI come from the germline V gene.

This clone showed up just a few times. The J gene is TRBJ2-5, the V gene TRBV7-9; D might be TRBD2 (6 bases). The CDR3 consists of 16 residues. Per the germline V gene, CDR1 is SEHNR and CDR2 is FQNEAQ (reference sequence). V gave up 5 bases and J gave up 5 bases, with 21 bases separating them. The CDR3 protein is CASSPSRRGEGETQYF. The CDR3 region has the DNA TGTGCCAGCAGCCCCTCTAGGAGGGGCGAAGGGGAGACCCAGTACTTC.

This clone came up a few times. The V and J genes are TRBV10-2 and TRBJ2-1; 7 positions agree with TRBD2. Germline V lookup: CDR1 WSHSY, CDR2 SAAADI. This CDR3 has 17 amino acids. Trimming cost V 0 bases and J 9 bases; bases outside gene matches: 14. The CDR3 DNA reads TGCGCCAGCAGTGAGTCTAGGTACCTAGCGGCACCCGGTGAGCAGTTCTTC. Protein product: CASSESRYLAAPGEQFF.

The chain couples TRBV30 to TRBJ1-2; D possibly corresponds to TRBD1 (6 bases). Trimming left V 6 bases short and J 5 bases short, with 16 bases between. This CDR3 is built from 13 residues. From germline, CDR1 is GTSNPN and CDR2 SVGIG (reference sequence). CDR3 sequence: CACPRTAGYGYTF. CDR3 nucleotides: TGTGCCTGCCCACGGACAGCTGGTTATGGCTACACCTTC.

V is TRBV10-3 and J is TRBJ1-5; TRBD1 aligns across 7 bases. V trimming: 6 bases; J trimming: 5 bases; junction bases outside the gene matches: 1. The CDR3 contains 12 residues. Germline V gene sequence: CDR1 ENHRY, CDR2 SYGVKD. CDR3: CAISQGDQPQHF. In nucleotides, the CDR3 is TGTGCCATCAGCCAGGGGGATCAGCCCCAGCATTTT.

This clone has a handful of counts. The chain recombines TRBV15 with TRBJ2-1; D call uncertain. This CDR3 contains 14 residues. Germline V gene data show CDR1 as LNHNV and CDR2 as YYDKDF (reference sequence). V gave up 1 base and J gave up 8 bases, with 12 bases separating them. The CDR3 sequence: CATSRGLGRDEQFF. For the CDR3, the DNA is TGTGCCACCAGCAGAGGTCTTGGTCGGGATGAGCAGTTCTTC.

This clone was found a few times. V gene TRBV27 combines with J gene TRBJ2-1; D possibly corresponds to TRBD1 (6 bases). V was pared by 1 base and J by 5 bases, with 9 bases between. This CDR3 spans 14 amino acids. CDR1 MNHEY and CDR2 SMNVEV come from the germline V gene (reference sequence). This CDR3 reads CASSLWAGDNEQFF. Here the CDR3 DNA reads TGTGCCAGCAGTTTATGGGCAGGGGACAATGAGCAGTTCTTC.

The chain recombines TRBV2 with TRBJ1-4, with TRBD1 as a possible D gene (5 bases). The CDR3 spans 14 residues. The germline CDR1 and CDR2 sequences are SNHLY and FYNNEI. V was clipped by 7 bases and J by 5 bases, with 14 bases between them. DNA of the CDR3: TGTGCCAGCATTCTCCAGGGCCTCAATGAAAAACTGTTTTTT. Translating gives CASILQGLNEKLFF. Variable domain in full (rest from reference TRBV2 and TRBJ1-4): EPEVTQTPSHQVTQMGQEVILRCVPISNHLYFYWYRQILGQKVEFLVSFYNNEISEKSEIFDDQFSVERPDGSNFTLKIRSTKLEDSAMYFCASILQGLNEKLFFGSGTQLSVL.

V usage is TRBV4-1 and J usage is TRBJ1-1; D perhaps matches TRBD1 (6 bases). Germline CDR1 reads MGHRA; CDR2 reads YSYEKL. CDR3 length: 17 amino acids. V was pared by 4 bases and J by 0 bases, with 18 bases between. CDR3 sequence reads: CASSPEDSRDVNTEAFF. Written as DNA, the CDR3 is TGCGCCAGCAGCCCCGAGGACAGTCGAGATGTGAACACTGAAGCTTTCTTT.

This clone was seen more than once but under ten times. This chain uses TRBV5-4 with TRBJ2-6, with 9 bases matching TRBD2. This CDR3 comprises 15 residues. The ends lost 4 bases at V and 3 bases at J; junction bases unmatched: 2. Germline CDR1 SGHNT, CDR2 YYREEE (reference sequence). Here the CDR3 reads CASSRGGDGANVLTF. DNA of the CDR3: TGTGCCAGCAGCCGCGGGGGGGATGGGGCCAACGTCCTGACTTTC. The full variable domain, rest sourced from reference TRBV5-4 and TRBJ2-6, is ETGVTQSPTHLIKTRGQQVTLRCSSQSGHNTVSWYQQALGQGPQFIFQYYREEENGRGNFPPRFSGLQFPNYSSELNVNALELDDSALYLCASSRGGDGANVLTFGAGSRLTVL.